This TCR beta chain emerged from a study of liver allograft versus peripheral blood T cells. Study context: Repertoires of T cell receptors in transplanted livers were compared with recipients' peripheral blood repertoires.

With 5 bases clipped from V and 6 bases from J, the junction kept 16 bases outside the gene matches. Germline V lookup: CDR1 MNHEY, CDR2 SVGAGI. The CDR3 is made up of 17 amino acids. In this sample, this clonotype is medium-sized (0.01 to 0.1%). The antigen remains undetermined. TCRdb passed the reads through MiXCR, listing each CDR3 protein once. Of approximately 4,000 distinct CDR3 sequences listed, approximately 15% are singletons. Study results and limitations: As reported, T cell receptor repertoires inside liver allografts differed from those present in peripheral blood.

The V call is TRBV6-5, the J call TRBJ1-5, with TRBD1 matching 7 bases. The TCR originated in a human patient who had a liver transplant. The graft donor may have contributed some T cells. CDR3 protein: CASSPISGTAQVQPQHF. The CDR3 bases are TGTGCCAGCAGTCCCATTTCCGGGACAGCCCAGGTTCAGCCCCAGCATTTT.